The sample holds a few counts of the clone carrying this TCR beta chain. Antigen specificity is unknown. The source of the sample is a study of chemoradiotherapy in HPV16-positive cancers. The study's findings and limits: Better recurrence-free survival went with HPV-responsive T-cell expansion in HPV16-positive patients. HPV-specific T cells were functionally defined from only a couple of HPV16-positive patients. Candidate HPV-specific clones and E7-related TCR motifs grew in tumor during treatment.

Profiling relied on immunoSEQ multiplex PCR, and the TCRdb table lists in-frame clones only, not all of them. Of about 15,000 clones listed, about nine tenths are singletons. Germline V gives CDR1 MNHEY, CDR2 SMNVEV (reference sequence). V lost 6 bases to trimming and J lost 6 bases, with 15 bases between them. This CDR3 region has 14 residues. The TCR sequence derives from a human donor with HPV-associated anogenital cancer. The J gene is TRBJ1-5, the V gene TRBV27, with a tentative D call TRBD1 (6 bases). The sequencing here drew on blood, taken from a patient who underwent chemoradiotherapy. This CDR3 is CASSRSQGAQPQHF. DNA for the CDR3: TGTGCCAGCAGCCGATCACAGGGAGCTCAGCCCCAGCATTTT.